This TCR beta chain was profiled in a study of T cells after yellow fever vaccination. This clonotype was seen a handful of times. Its specificity is not known. General study points: There was a possibility that FACS-sorted repertoires contained abundant clonotypes contaminating from the bulk population.

CDR1 is DFQATT, CDR2 SNEGSKA, per germline (reference sequence). CDR3 length: 13 amino acids. The V end was cut by 6 bases, the J end by 4 bases, with 15 bases between. MiXCR, run by TCRdb on the 5' RACE reads, gives a single entry per CDR3 protein. The table shows about 350,000 distinct CDR3 sequences, with under 14% occurring only once. The gene calls are TRBV20-1 and TRBJ2-5; D may match TRBD1 or TRBD2 (5 bases each). This receptor was obtained from a man between 18 and 29 years old who received the YFV17D yellow fever vaccine. Source: PBMCs, taken on the day of the first yellow fever vaccination. This CDR3 reads CSAIVRGGETQYF. The CDR3 DNA follows: TGCAGTGCCATAGTCCGTGGGGGAGAGACCCAGTACTTC.